Here is one T cell receptor beta chain with its context. Study processing details: Estimates of nucleated cell counts were drawn from the amplification of reference gene primers. Profiling relied on immunoSEQ multiplex PCR, and the TCRdb table lists in-frame clones only, not all of them. V, J and clone size reflect that table, while D and trimming were determined from the DNA. The sample holds approximately 230,000 clones; approximately 88% are singletons and the top ten take 6.3%. The sample belongs to a study of blood T cell repertoires in COVID-19. In the study overall: T cells, B-cell-depleted T cells, or PBMCs supplied cDNA or gDNA.

Trimming stripped 1 base from V and 3 bases from J, with 18 bases between. From germline, CDR1 is LNHNV and CDR2 YYDKDF (reference sequence). The CDR3 is 17 residues long. The sequencing sample was made of peripheral blood. The source of this sequence is a woman in her 30s with COVID-19, enrolled during active disease. The chain recombines TRBV15 with TRBJ1-1; D is ambiguous. Here the CDR3 reads CATSRVSSSIRYTEAFF. CDR3 sequence (DNA): TGTGCCACCAGCAGAGTAAGCTCCTCCATTCGTTACACTGAAGCTTTCTTT.